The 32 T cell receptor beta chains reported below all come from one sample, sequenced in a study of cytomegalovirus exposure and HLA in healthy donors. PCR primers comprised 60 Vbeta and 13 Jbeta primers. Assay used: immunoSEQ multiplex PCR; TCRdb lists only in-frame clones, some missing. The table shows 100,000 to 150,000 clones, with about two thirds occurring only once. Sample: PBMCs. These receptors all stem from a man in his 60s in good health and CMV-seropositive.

The CDR3 is CASSQVDSSGNTIYF. The CDR3, as DNA: TGCGCCAGCAGCCAAGTGGACAGCTCTGGAAACACCATATATTTT. V is TRBV4-1 and J is TRBJ1-3, with D perhaps matching TRBD1 (6 bases). CDR3 length: 15 residues. The V gene's germline CDR1 is MGHRA and CDR2 YSYEKL. The germline V and J ends were trimmed by 1 base and 0 bases, with 7 bases remaining between them.

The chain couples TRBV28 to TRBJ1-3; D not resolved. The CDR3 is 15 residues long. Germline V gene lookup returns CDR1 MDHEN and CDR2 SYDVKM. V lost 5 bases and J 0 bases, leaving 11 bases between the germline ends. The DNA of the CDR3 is TGTGCCAGCAGTGACGACAACGCCTCTGGAAACACCATATATTTT. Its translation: CASSDDNASGNTIYF.

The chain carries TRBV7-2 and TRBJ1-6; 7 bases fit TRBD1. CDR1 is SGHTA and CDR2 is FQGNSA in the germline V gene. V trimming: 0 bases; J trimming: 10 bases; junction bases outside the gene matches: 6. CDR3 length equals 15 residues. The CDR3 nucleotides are TGTGCCAGCAGCTTAGCCCAGGGGGGTGGATCACCCCTCCACTTT. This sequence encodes CASSLAQGGGSPLHF.

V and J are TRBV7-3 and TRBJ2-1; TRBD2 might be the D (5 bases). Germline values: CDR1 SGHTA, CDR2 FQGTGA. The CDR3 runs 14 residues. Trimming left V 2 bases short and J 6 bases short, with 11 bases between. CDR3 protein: CASSLGTGTNEQFF. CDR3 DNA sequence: TGTGCCAGCAGCTTAGGTACGGGAACCAATGAGCAGTTCTTC.

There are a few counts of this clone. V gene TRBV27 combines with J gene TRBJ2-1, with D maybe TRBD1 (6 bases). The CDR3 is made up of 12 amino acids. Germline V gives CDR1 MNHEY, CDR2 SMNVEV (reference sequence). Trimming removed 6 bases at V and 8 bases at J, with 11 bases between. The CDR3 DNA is TGTGCCAGCAGGCTACAGGGTCATGAGCAGTTCTTC. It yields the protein CASRLQGHEQFF.

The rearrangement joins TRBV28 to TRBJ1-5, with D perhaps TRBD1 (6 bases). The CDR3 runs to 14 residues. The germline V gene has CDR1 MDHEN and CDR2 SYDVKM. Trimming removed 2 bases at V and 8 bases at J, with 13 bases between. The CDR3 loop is CASSLIQGSKPQHF. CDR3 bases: TGTGCCAGCAGTTTAATCCAGGGGAGCAAGCCCCAGCATTTT.

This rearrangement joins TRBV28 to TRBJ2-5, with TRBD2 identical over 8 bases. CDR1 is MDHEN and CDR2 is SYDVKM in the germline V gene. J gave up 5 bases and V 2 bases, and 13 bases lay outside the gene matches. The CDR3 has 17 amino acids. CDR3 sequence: CASSLVPGGWRVETQYF. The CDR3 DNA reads TGTGCCAGCAGTTTAGTGCCGGGGGGGTGGCGAGTTGAGACCCAGTACTTC.

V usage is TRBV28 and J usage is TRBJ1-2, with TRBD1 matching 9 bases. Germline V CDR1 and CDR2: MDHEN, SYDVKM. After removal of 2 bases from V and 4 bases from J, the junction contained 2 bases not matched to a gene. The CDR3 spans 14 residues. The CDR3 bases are TGTGCCAGCAGTTTAACAGGGGGCACCTATGGCTACACCTTC. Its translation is CASSLTGGTYGYTF.

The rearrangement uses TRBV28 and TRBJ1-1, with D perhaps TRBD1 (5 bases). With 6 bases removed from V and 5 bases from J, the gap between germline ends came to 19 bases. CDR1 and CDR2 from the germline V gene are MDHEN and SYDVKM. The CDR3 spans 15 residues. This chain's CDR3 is CASRHSQAGLTEAFF. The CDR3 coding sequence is TGTGCCAGCAGACATAGTCAGGCAGGGCTTACTGAAGCTTTCTTT.

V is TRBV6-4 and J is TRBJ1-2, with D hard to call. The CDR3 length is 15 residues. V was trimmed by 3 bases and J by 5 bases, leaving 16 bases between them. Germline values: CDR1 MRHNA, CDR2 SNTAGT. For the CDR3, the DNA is TGTGCCAGCAGTGAAGGTTCCGGAGCAGCTTATGGCTACACCTTC. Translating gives CASSEGSGAAYGYTF.

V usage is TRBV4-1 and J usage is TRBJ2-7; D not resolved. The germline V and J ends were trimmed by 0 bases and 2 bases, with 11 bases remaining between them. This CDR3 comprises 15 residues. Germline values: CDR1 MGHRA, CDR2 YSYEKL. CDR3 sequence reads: CASSQESGPTYEQYF. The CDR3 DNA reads TGCGCCAGCAGCCAAGAATCAGGCCCTACCTACGAGCAGTACTTC.

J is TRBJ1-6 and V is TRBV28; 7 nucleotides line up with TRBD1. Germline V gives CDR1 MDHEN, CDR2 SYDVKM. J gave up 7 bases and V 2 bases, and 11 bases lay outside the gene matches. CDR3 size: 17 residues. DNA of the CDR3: TGTGCCAGCAGTTTACGAGTAACAGGGGATTGGAATTCACCCCTCCACTTT. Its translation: CASSLRVTGDWNSPLHF.

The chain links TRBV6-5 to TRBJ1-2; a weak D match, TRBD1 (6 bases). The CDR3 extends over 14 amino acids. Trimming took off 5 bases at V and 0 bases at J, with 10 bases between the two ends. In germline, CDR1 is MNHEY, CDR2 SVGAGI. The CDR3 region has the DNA TGTGCCAGCAGTCCGGACAGAGCTAACTATGGCTACACCTTC. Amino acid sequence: CASSPDRANYGYTF.

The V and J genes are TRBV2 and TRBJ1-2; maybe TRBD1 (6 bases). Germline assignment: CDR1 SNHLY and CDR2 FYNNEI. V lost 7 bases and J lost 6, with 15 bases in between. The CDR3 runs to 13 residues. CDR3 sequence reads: CASIPGHGNGYTF. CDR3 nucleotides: TGTGCCAGCATCCCGGGACATGGAAATGGCTACACCTTC.

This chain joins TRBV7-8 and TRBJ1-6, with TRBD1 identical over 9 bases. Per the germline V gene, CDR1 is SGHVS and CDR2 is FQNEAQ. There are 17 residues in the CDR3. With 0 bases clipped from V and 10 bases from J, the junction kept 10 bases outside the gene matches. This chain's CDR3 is CASSLAGGQGLRSPLHF. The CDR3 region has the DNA TGTGCCAGCAGCTTAGCGGGGGGACAGGGACTTCGGTCACCCCTCCACTTT.

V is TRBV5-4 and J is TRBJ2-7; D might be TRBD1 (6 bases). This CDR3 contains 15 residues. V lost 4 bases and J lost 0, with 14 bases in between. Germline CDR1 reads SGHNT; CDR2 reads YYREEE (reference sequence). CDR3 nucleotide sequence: TGTGCCAGCAGCAACGGACAGTGGAACTCCTACGAGCAGTACTTC. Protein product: CASSNGQWNSYEQYF.

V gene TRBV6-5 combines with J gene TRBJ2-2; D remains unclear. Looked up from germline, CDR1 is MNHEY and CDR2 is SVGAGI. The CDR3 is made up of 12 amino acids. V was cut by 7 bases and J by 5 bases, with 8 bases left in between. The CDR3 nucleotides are TGTGCCAGCACTCAGTCGACCGGGGAGCTGTTTTTT. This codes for CASTQSTGELFF.

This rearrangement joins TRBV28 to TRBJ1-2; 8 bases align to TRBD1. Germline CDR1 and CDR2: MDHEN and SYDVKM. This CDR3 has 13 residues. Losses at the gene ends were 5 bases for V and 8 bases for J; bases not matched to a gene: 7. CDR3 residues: CASSLSGGGGYTF. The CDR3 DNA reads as TGTGCCAGCAGTCTCTCAGGGGGCGGAGGCTACACCTTC.

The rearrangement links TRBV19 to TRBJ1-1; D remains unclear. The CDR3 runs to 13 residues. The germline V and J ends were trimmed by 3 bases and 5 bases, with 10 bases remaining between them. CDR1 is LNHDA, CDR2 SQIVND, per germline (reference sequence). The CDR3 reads CASSILISTEAFF. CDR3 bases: TGTGCCAGTAGTATCCTTATTTCGACTGAAGCTTTCTTT. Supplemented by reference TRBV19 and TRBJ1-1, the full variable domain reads DGGITQSPKYLFRKEGQNVTLSCEQNLNHDAMYWYRQDPGQGLRLIYYSQIVNDFQKGDIAEGYSVSREKKESFPLTVTSAQKNPTAFYLCASSILISTEAFFGQGTRLTVV.

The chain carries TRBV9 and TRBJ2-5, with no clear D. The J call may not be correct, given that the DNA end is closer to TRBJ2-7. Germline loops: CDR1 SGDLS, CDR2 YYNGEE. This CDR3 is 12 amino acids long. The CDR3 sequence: CASSVFGYEQYF. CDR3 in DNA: TGTGCCAGCAGCGTATTCGGGTACGAGCAGTACTTC.

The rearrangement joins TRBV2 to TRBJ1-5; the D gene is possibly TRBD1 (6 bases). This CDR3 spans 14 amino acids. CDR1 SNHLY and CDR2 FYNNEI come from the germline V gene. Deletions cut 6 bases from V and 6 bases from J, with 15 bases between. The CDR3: CASRAGEGGQPQHF. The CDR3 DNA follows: TGTGCCAGCAGAGCAGGGGAGGGTGGTCAGCCCCAGCATTTT.

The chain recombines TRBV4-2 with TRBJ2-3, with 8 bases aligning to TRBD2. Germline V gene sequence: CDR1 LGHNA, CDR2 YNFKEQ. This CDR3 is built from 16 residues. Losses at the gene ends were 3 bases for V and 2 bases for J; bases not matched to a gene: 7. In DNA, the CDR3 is TGTGCCAGCAGCCAGGGCCCTAGCGGGTTCACAGATACGCAGTATTTT. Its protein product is CASSQGPSGFTDTQYF.

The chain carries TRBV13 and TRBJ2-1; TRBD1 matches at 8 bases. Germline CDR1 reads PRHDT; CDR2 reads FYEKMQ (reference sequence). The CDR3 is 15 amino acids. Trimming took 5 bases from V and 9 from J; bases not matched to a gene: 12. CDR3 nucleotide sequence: TGTGCCAGCAGCCTAAACAGGGGGAGTATTTCTGAGCAGTTCTTC. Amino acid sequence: CASSLNRGSISEQFF. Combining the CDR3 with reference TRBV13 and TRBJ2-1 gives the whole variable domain AAGVIQSPRHLIKEKRETATLKCYPIPRHDTVYWYQQGPGQDPQFLISFYEKMQSDKGSIPDRFSAQQFSDYHSELNMSSLELGDSALYFCASSLNRGSISEQFFGPGTRLTVL.

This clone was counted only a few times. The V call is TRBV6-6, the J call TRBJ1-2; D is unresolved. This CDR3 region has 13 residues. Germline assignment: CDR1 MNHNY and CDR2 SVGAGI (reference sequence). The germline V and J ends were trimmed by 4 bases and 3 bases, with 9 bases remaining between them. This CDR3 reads CASSSSEDYGYTF. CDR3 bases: TGTGCCAGCAGTTCGTCGGAGGACTATGGCTACACCTTC.

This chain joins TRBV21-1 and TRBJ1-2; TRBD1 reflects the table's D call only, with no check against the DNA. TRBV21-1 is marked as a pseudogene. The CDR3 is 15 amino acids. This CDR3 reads CATHRQGQGPRGYTF. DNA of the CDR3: TGTGCCACCCACCGACAGGGACAGGGGCCTCGGGGCTACACCTTC.

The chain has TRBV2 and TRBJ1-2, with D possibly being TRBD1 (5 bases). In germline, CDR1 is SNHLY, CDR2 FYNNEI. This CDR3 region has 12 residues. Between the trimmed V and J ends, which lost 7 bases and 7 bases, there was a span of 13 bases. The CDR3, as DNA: TGTGCCAGCACCCCCGGCAGGGTTGGCTACACCTTC. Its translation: CASTPGRVGYTF.

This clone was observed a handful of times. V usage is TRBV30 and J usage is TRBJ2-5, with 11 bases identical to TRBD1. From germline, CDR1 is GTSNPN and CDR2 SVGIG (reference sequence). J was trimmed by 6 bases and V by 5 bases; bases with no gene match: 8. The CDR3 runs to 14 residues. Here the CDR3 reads CAWVDRGRGKTQYF. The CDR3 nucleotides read TGTGCCTGGGTGGACAGGGGGCGCGGAAAGACCCAGTACTTC.

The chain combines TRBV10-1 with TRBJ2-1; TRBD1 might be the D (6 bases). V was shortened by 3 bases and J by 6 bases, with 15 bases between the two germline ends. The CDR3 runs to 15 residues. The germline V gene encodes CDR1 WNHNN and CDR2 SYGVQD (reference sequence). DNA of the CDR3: TGCGCCAGCAGTGACCACAGGGCGCAAAGCAATGAGCAGTTCTTC. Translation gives CASSDHRAQSNEQFF.

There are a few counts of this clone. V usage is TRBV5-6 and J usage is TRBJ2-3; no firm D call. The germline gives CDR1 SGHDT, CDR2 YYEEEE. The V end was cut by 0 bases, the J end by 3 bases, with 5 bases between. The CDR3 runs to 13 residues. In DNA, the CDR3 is TGTGCCAGCAGCTTGGCAGCGACAGATACGCAGTATTTT. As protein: CASSLAATDTQYF.

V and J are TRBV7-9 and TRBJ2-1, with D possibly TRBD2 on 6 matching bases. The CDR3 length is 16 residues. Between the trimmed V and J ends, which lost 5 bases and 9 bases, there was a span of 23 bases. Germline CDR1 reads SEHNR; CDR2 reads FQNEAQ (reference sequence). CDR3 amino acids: CASSHQGLAEGSEQFF. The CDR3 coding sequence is TGTGCCAGCAGCCACCAGGGACTCGCCGAGGGTAGTGAGCAGTTCTTC.

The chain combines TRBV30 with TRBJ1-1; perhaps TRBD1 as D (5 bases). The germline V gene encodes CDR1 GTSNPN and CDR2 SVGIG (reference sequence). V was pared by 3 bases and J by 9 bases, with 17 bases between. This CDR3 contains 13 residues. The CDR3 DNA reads TGTGCCTGGAGCAAAATCGGGCAGGGAAAAGCTTTCTTT. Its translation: CAWSKIGQGKAFF.

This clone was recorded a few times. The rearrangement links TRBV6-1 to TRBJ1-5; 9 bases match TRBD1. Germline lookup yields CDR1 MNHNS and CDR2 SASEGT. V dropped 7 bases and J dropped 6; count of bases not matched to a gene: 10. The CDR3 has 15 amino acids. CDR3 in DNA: TGTGCCAGCATTAGCCGGGACAGGGCCCCTCAGCCCCAGCATTTT. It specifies CASISRDRAPQPQHF.